The clone carrying this T cell receptor beta chain was detected many times. One entry per CDR3 protein results from TCRdb running MiXCR on the reads. The data show under 300,000 distinct CDR3 sequences, 9% to 15% seen once. These data are taken from a study of T cell repertoires in cytomegalovirus infection. Sequencing was carried out using PBMCs. This receptor was obtained from a human donor in good health (CMV status not recorded). Some clones in this sample may be carry-over from other donors' samples.

The CDR3 here is CASSSYPGGRGDNEQFF. The DNA for the CDR3 is TGTGCCAGCAGTTCCTATCCGGGGGGCCGTGGGGACAATGAGCAGTTCTTC. The rearrangement joins TRBV6-5 to TRBJ2-1; perhaps TRBD2 as D (7 bases). The CDR3 spans 17 residues. From germline, CDR1 is MNHEY and CDR2 SVGAGI. V lost 4 bases and J lost 5, with 21 bases in between.